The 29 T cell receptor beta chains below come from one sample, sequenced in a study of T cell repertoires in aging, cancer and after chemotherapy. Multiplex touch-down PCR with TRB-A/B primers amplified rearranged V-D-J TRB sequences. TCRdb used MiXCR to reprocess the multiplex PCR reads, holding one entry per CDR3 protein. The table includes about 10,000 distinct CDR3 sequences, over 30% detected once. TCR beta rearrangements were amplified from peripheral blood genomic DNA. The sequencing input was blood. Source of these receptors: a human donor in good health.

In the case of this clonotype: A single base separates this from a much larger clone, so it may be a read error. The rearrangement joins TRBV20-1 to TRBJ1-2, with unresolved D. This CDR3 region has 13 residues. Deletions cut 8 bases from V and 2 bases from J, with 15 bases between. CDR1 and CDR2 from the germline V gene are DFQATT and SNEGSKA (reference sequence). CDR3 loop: CSLIAVNNYGYTF. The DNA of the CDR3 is TGCAGTTTAATTGCAGTGAACAACTATGGCTACACCTTC.

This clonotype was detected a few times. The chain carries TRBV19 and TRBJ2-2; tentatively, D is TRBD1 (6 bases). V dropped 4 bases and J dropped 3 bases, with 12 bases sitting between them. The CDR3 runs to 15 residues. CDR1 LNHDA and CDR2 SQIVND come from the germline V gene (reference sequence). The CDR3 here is CASSTTQGHTGELFF. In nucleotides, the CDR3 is TGTGCCAGTAGTACAACCCAGGGGCACACCGGGGAGCTGTTTTTT.

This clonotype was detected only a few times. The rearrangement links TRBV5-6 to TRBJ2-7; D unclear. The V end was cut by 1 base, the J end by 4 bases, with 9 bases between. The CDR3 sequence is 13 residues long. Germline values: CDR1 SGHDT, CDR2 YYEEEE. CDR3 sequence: CASSLLQSYEQYF. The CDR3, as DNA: TGTGCCAGCAGCTTGTTACAGTCTTACGAGCAGTACTTC.

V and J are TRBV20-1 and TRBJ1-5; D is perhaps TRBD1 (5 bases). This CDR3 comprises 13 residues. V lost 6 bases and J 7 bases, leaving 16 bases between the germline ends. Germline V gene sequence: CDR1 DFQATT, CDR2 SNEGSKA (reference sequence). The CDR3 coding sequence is TGCAGTGCGAGTTGGGGGAGAAGCCAGCCCCAGCATTTT. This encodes CSASWGRSQPQHF.

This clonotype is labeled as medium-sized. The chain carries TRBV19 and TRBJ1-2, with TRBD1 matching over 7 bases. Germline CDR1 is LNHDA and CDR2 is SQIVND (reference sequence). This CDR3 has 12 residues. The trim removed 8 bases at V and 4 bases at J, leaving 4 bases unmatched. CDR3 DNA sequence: TGTGCCAGTGCAACAGGGGTCTATGGCTACACCTTC. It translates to CASATGVYGYTF.

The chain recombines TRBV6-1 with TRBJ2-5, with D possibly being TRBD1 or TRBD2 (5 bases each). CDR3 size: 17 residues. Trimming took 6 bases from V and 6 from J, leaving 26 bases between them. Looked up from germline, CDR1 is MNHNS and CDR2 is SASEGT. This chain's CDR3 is CASSLADLGDPPKTQYF. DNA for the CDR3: TGTGCCAGCAGCTTGGCCGATCTCGGGGACCCCCCGAAGACCCAGTACTTC.

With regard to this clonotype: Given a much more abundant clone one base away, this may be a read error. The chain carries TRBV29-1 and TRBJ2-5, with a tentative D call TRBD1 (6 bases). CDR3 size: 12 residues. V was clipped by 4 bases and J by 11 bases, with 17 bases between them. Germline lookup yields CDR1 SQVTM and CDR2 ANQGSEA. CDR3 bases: TGCAGCGTTGTACGTGGGGGCTATGAGCAGTACTTC. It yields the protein CSVVRGGYEQYF.

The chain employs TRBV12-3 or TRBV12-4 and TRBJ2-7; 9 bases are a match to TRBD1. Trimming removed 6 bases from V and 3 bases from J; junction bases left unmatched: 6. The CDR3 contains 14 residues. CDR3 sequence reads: CASSPGTGFYEQYF. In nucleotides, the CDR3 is TGTGCCAGCAGCCCAGGGACAGGGTTCTACGAGCAGTACTTC.

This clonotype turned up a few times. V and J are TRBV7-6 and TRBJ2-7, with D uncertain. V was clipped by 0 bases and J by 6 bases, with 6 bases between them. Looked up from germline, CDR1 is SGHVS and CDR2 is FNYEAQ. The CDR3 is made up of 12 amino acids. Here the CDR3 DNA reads TGTGCCAGCAGCTTAGCGGTATCCGAGCAGTACTTC. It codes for CASSLAVSEQYF.

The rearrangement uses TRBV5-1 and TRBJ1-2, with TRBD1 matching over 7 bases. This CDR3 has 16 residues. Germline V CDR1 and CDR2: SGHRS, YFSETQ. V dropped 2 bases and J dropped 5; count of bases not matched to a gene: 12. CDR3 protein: CASSFTPGQYSYGYTF. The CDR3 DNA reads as TGCGCCAGCAGCTTTACCCCGGGACAGTACTCTTATGGCTACACCTTC.

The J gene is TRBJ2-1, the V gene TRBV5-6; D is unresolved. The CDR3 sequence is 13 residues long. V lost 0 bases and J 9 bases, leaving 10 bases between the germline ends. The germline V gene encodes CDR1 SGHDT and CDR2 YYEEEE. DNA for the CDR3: TGTGCCAGCAGCTTGGTCGATAGTAGTGAGCAGTTCTTC. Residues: CASSLVDSSEQFF.

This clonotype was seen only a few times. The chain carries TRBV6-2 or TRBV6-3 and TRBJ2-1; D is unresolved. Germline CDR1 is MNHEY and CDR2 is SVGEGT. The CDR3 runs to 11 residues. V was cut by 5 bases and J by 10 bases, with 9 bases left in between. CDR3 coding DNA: TGTGCCAGCAGTCGCCGAATGGAGCAGTTCTTC. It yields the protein CASSRRMEQFF.

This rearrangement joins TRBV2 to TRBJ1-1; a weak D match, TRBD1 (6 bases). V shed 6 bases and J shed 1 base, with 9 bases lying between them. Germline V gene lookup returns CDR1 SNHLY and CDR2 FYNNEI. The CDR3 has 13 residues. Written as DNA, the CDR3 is TGTGCCAGCAGCAAGGGGGGGAACACTGAAGCTTTCTTT. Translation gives CASSKGGNTEAFF.

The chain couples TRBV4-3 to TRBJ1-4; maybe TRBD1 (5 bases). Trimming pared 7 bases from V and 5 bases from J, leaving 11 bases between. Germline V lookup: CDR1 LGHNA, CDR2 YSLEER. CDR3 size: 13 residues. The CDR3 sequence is CASTDSQNEKLFF. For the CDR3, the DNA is TGCGCCAGCACCGACAGTCAGAATGAAAAACTGTTTTTT.

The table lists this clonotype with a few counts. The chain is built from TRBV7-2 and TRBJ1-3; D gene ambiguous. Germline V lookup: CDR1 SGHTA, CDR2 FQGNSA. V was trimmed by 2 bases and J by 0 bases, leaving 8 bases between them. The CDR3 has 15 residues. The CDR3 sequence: CASSLTWDSGNTIYF. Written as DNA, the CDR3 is TGTGCCAGCAGCTTAACATGGGACTCTGGAAACACCATATATTTT.

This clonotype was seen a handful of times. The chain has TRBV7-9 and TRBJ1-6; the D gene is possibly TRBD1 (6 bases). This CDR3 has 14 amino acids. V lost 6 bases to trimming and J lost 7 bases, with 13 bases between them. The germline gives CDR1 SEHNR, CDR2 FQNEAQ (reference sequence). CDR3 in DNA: TGTGCCAGCAGGCAAGAGGGGGGGAATTCACCCCTCCACTTT. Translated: CASRQEGGNSPLHF.

This chain's CDR3 is CASSKGQEVNEQFF. The CDR3, as DNA: TGTGCCAGCAGTAAAGGGCAGGAAGTCAATGAGCAGTTCTTC. The V call is TRBV12-3 or TRBV12-4, the J call TRBJ2-1; D ambiguous. This CDR3 has 14 amino acids. Trimming removed 5 bases from V and 6 bases from J, with 14 bases in between.

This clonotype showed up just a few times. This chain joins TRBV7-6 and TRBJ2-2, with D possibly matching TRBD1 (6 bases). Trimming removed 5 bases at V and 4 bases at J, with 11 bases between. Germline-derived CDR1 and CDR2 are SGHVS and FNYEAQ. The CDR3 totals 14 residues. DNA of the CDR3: TGTGCCAGCAGCGAGCCAGGGGTCACCGGGGAGCTGTTTTTT. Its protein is CASSEPGVTGELFF.

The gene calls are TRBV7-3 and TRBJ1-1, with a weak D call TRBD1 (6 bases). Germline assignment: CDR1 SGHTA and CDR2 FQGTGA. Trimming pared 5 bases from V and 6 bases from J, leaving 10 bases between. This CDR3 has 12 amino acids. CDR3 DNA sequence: TGTGCCAGCAGCATGGACAGTGCTGAAGCTTTCTTT. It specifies CASSMDSAEAFF.

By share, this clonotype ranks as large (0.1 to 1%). DNA for the CDR3: TGCAGTGCTAGAGAGGCCACTGTTCAGACTGAAGCTTTCTTT. It codes for CSAREATVQTEAFF. The rearrangement joins TRBV20-1 to TRBJ1-1; D is uncertain. Germline V lookup: CDR1 DFQATT, CDR2 SNEGSKA (reference sequence). Trimming took off 0 bases at V and 5 bases at J, with 13 bases between the two ends. The CDR3 sequence is 14 residues long.

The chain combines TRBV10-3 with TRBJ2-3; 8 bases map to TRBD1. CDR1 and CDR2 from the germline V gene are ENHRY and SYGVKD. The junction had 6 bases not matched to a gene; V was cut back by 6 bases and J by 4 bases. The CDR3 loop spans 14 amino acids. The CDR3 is CAIRTGAGPDTQYF. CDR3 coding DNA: TGTGCCATCAGGACAGGGGCCGGGCCAGATACGCAGTATTTT.

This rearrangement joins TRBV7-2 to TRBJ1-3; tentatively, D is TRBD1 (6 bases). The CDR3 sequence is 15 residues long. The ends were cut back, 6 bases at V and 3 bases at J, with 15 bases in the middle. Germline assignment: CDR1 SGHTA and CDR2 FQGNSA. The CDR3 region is CASRTTGLGGNTIYF. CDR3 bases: TGTGCCAGCAGGACAACAGGGTTGGGTGGAAACACCATATATTTT.

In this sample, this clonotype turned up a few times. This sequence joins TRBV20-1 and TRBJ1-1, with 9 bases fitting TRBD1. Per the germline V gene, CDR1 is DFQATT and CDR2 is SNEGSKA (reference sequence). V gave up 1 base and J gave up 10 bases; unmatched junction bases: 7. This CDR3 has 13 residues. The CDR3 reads CSARAKMTGGAFF. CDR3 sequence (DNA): TGCAGTGCTAGAGCTAAGATGACAGGGGGAGCTTTCTTT.

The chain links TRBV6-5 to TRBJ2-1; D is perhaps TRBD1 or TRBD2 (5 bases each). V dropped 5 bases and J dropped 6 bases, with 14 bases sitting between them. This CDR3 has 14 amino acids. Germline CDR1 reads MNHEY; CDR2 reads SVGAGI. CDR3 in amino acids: CASSPLEGFNEQFF. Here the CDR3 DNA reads TGTGCCAGCAGTCCTCTAGAGGGGTTCAATGAGCAGTTCTTC.

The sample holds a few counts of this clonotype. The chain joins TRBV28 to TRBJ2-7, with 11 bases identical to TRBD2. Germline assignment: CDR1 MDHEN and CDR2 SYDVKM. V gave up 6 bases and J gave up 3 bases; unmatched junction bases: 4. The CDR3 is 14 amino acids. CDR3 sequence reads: CASRGTSGYYEQYV. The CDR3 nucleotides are TGTGCCAGCAGGGGGACTAGCGGTTACTACGAGCAGTACGTC.

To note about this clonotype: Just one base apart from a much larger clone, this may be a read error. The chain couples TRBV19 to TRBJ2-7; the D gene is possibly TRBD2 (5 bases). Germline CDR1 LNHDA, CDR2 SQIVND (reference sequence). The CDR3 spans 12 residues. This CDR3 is CASKVGVYEQCV. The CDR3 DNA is TGTGCCAGTAAGGTCGGGGTATACGAGCAGTGCGTC.

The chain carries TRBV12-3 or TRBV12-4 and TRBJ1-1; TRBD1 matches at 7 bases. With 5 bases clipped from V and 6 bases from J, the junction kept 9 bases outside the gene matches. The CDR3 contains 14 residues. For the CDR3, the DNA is TGTGCCAGCAGTCAGCCAGGGGGAGGCTCTGAAGCTTTCTTT. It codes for CASSQPGGGSEAFF.

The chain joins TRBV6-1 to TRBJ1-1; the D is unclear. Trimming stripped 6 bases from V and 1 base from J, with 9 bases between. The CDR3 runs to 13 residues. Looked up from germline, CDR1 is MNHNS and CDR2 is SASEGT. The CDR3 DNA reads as TGTGCCAGCAGCGTAGTTGGGAACACTGAAGCTTTCTTT. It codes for CASSVVGNTEAFF.

CDR3 nucleotide sequence: TGCAGTGCTAGACTCATCCTAGCGGGGGACATTCAGTACTTC. It encodes CSARLILAGDIQYF. The genes are TRBV20-1 and TRBJ2-4; 10 nucleotides line up with TRBD2. CDR3 length: 14 amino acids. Germline V gene lookup returns CDR1 DFQATT and CDR2 SNEGSKA (reference sequence). Trimming cost V 2 bases and J 8 bases; bases outside gene matches: 6.